A selection of T cell receptor beta chains follows, all from one sample in a study of cytomegalovirus exposure and HLA in healthy donors. TCRdb's copy holds only in-frame clones and misses some; the assay was immunoSEQ multiplex PCR. The specimen's table records some 150,000 clones. The source material was PBMCs. These receptors were obtained from a man aged 40-50 years in good health and CMV-seronegative. The CDR3 runs from the conserved cysteine through the conserved F or W. A D gene is named only where the DNA matches it firmly.

j_call: TRBJ2-5; v_call: TRBV7-7; d_call: TRBD1; cdr3_nt: TGTGCCAGCAGCTTGGGACAGGGGGACCAAGAGACCCAGTACTTC; cdr3_aa: CASSLGQGDQETQYF
j_call: TRBJ1-1; v_call: TRBV28; d_call: -; cdr3_nt: TGTGCCAGCAGCTCGACAGTACTCAGGCAAGCTTTCTTT; cdr3_aa: CASSSTVLRQAFF
j_call: TRBJ2-7; v_call: TRBV7-6; d_call: TRBD1; cdr3_nt: TGTGCCAGCAGCCCAGACAGGGGGCCATTCTACGAGCAGTACTTC; cdr3_aa: CASSPDRGPFYEQYF
j_call: TRBJ1-1; v_call: TRBV7-3; d_call: -; cdr3_nt: TGTGCCAGCAGGGTGACCCCAGGGAGGAGCACTGAAGCTTTCTTT; cdr3_aa: CASRVTPGRSTEAFF
j_call: TRBJ1-2; v_call: TRBV10-3; d_call: -; cdr3_nt: TGTGCCATCACGAGCGACAGTTCTAACTATGGCTACACCTTC; cdr3_aa: CAITSDSSNYGYTF
j_call: TRBJ1-3; v_call: TRBV29-1; d_call: -; cdr3_nt: TGCAGCGTTGTAGCCACCTCTGGAAACACCATATATTTT; cdr3_aa: CSVVATSGNTIYF
j_call: TRBJ1-3; v_call: TRBV6-6; d_call: -; cdr3_nt: TGTGCCAGCAGTTACCAAGACAGAAACACCATATATTTT; cdr3_aa: CASSYQDRNTIYF
j_call: TRBJ1-2; v_call: TRBV5-4; d_call: -; cdr3_nt: TGTGCCAGCAGCTTGGAAAAGCGGACTGGCTACACCTTC; cdr3_aa: CASSLEKRTGYTF
j_call: TRBJ1-5; v_call: TRBV4-1; d_call: -; cdr3_nt: TGCGCCAGCAGCCAAGGATTACAGGCCAAAGATCAGCCCCAGCATTTT; cdr3_aa: CASSQGLQAKDQPQHF
j_call: TRBJ1-2; v_call: TRBV9; d_call: -; cdr3_nt: TGTGCCAGCAGCGTAGAGGCCGGGAATGGCTACACCTTC; cdr3_aa: CASSVEAGNGYTF
j_call: TRBJ2-7; v_call: TRBV18; d_call: TRBD1; cdr3_nt: TGTGCCAGCTCACCACCCAGGGGGCATATGTACGAGCAGTACTTC; cdr3_aa: CASSPPRGHMYEQYF
j_call: TRBJ1-2; v_call: TRBV7-3; d_call: TRBD1; cdr3_nt: TGTGCCAGCAGCTTAACCGGGACAGGAAGCTATGGCTACACCTTC; cdr3_aa: CASSLTGTGSYGYTF
j_call: TRBJ2-1; v_call: TRBV7-9; d_call: -; cdr3_nt: TGTGCCAGCAGCTCCCAAGGGGGGGACAATGAGCAGTTCTTC; cdr3_aa: CASSSQGGDNEQFF
j_call: TRBJ1-1; v_call: TRBV5-4; d_call: -; cdr3_nt: TGTGCCAGCAGCTTAAGGGAGGCGAACACTGAAGCTTTCTTT; cdr3_aa: CASSLREANTEAFF
j_call: TRBJ2-2; v_call: TRBV6-5; d_call: TRBD2; cdr3_nt: TGTGCCAGCTGGGGGGGGATGAACACCGGGGAGCTGTTTTTT; cdr3_aa: CASWGGMNTGELFF
j_call: TRBJ2-7; v_call: TRBV9; d_call: -; cdr3_nt: TGTGCCAGCAGCGCGGACAGTATCGCCTACGAGCAGTACTTC; cdr3_aa: CASSADSIAYEQYF
j_call: TRBJ2-5; v_call: TRBV7-3; d_call: -; cdr3_nt: TGTGCCAGCAATTCCGGGACATCGGAAGAGACCCAGTACTTC; cdr3_aa: CASNSGTSEETQYF